The sequence of this TCR beta chain was determined in a study of shared clonotypes between healthy human individuals (dated by TCRdb to 2019 to 2021). About the study as a whole: A few men and a couple of women, aged 18 to 49 years, made up the cohort. Blood TCR repertoires of roughly 5 healthy adults were deeply sequenced to estimate repertoire size and the extent of clonotype sharing between individuals. Between about 0.9 and 9 billion PBMCs per donor were obtained by leukapheresis. For each donor, CD4 naive and CD4 memory were each run on three plates, CD8 naive on two plates, and CD8 memory on one plate. Different laboratories and diverse techniques were used to prepare libraries and sequence TCR repertoires, to increase sequencing depth and limit assay-specific biases.

CDR1 and CDR2 are read off the germline V gene as ENHRY and SYGVKD. Measured from the cysteine to the phenylalanine, the CDR3 is 15 residues long. Just the 45-base CDR3 DNA is kept, in frame starting at base 1. The junction shows trimming of 4 bases on V and 4 bases on J, and the gene matches do not reach 6 bases of it. TCR CDR3 regions were amplified from genomic DNA by multiplex PCR using the deep immunoSEQ assay. For each cell subset, the extracted genomic DNA was distributed evenly across all wells of several immunoSEQ 96-well plates, and each plate served as one replicate. For sorted subsets, approximately 190 ng of genomic DNA, equivalent to 25,000 to 35,000 T cell genomes, went into each replicate PCR. The purified libraries were quantified using a Qubit 3.0 fluorometer, sized with a Bioanalyzer 2100, and then quantified again using the KAPA Library Quantification kit. Every immunoSEQ 96-well plate was sequenced on a separate single-read 150-cycle Illumina NextSeq 550 flow cell. Under the source paper's analysis protocol: Because the immunoSEQ output held only junctional sequences and lacked quality scores, the filtering could not match the filtering applied to full-length reads. Sequences were annotated with PyIR, a Python wrapper for IgBLAST v1.9, using IMGT germline references to assign V/J genes and CDR3. Reads were removed for weak V/J assignments (E-value above 1e-6), missing CDR3, stop codons, out-of-frame junctions, or ambiguous translated residues. A V3J clonotype was defined by an identical inferred V gene, J gene, and CDR3 amino acid sequence. Percentage overlap between repertoires was calculated by dividing the number of shared unique clonotypes by the size of the smaller repertoire. Richness of each repertoire was evaluated using RTK rarefaction, the Chao1 estimator, and Recon v2.1 estimates of unobserved clonotypes. Generation probabilities for all TCRbeta clonotypes obtained by the gDNA method from four donors were computed using OLGA. Here the immuneACCESS table is served through TCRdb, limited to in-frame sequences with V and J called. Missing clones are a known gap in these copies; in checked studies unresolved V genes cover under half, and the rest lacks a known reason. V, J and clone size reflect that table, while D and trimming were determined from the DNA. For this sample there are 1.4 million to 1.5 million clones; 95% to 97% appear just once. Roughly 1.2% of the sample comes from the top ten.

Donors were healthy HIV-negative adults with no recently reported acute infections or vaccinations. Every donor was a Caucasian adult residing in Nashville, Tennessee, USA. CD4+ T cells were enriched by magnetic negative selection; naive cells were then positively selected on CD45RA, and the negative fraction formed the memory subset. Blood was obtained by leukapheresis, after which PBMCs were separated by Ficoll-Histopaque density gradient centrifugation and cryopreserved in liquid nitrogen vapor phase. Purity and quantity of every magnetically sorted T cell population were checked by analytical flow cytometry. Genomic DNA was isolated from every sorted fraction and measured by UV absorbance on a Nanodrop 2000c. General findings and caveats noted by the study authors: Because the study included a small number of donors, the genetic and exposure-history diversity represented was limited. Based on pairwise subsampling, the degree of clonotype sharing among donors was expected to be affected by sequencing depth. Even with the large sequencing depth, rarefaction of the sorted-subset datasets indicated that sequencing was incomplete. Naive subsets generally had larger estimated clonotype richness than memory subsets did. Around 5.4% of naive CD4, approximately 3.7% of naive CD8, roughly 2.5% of memory CD4, and roughly 0.4% of memory CD8 clonotypes were shared across several donors. Sampling was restricted to blood, and TCR repertoires in tissues likely differ from the TCR repertoires found in blood. Higher generation probabilities were observed for clonotypes shared by all four sorted-subset donors than for non-shared clonotypes.

In regard to this clone: Its antigen is not yet known. Base qualities are not at hand, and no much larger clone is one base apart.

The sequence derives from a man aged 25-40 years in good health. Sequenced input: naive CD4+ T cells sorted from blood. The cell subset or site label here, explained by the study, means: CD45RA+ positively selected. Recombination joined TRBV10-3 with TRBJ2-7; TRBD2 lines up with 11 middle nucleotides. In nucleotides, the sequence is TGTGCCATCAGTGCTGCCGGGACTAGCGGTTACGAGCAGTACTTC. This yields the protein CAISAAGTSGYEQYF.